The TCR beta chain described here comes from a study of CD8+CD57+ T cells in acquired aplastic anemia. Study in general: Sorted CD4+ and CD8+ cells gave a mean 3.2 ug DNA, range roughly 0.2 to 27.4 ug. CD4+ cells from healthy donors averaged about 10 million reads. Broader study findings: Patients and controls turned out to have approximately 29 CD8+ CDR3 sequences in common.

About this clonotype itself: Its antigen is unidentified.

Researchers used genomic DNA as the template to profile TCR beta VDJ and CDR3. MiXCR, run by TCRdb on the reads, gives a single entry per CDR3 protein. There are about 190,000 distinct CDR3 sequences in the sample; roughly half occur only once, and around a sixth lies in the top ten. The clonotype originates from a human donor in good health, serving as a control. The source material was sorted CD4+, CD8+, or CD8+CD57+ T cells (not recorded which) from PBMCs.

The CDR3 spells CASSLELVAGSDEQYF. In nucleotides, the CDR3 is TGTGCCAGCAGCTTAGAATTAGTAGCGGGGAGTGACGAGCAGTACTTC. The chain is built from TRBV7-6 and TRBJ2-7, with 8 positions matching TRBD2. The V and J ends lost 1 base and 5 bases, in that order; junction bases with no gene match: 10. CDR3 size: 16 residues. CDR1 and CDR2 (germline): SGHVS, FNYEAQ.